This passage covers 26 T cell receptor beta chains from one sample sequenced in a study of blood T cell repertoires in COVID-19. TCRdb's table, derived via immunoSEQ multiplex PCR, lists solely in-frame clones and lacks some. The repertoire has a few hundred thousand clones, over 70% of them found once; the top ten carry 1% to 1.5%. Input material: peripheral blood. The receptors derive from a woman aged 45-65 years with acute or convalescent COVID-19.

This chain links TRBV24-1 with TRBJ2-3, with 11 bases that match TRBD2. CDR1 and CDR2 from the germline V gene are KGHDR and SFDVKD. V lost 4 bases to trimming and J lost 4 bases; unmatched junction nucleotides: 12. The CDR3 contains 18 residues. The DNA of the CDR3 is TGTGCCACCAGTGACCCATCTGTGACTAGCGGGAACGCAGATACGCAGTATTTT. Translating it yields CATSDPSVTSGNADTQYF.

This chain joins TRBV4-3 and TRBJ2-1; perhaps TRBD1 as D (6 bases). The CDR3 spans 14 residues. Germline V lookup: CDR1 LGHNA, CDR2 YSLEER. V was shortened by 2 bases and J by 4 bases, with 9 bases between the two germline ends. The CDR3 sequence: CASSQNRAYNEQFF. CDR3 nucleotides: TGCGCCAGCAGCCAAAACAGGGCTTACAATGAGCAGTTCTTC.

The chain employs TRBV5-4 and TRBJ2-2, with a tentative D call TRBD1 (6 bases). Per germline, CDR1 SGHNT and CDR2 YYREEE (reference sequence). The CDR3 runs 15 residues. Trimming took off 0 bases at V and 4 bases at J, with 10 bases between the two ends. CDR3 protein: CASSLGDRITGELFF. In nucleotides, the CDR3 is TGTGCCAGCAGCTTGGGAGACAGGATCACCGGGGAGCTGTTTTTT.

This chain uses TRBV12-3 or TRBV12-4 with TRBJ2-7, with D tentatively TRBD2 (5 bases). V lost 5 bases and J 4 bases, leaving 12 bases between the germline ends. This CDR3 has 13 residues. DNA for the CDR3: TGTGCCAGCAGTCCGACTACAGATTACGAGCAGTACTTC. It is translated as CASSPTTDYEQYF.

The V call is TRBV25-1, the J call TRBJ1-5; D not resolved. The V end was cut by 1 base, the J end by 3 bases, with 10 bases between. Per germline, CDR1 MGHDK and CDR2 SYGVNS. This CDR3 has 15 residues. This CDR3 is CASSESGGYNQPQHF. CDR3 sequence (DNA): TGTGCCAGCAGTGAATCGGGTGGGTACAATCAGCCCCAGCATTTT.

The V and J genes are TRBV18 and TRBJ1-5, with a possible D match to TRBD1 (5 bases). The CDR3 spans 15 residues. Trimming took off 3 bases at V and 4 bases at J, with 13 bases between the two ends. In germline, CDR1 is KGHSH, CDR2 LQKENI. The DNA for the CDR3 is TGTGCCAGCTCACCGAGGCAGGGCACGAATCAGCCCCAGCATTTT. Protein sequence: CASSPRQGTNQPQHF. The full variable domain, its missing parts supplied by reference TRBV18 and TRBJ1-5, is NAGVMQNPRHLVRRRGQEARLRCSPMKGHSHVYWYRQLPEEGLKFMVYLQKENIIDESGMPKERFSAEFPKEGPSILRIQQVVRGDSAAYFCASSPRQGTNQPQHFGDGTRLSIL.

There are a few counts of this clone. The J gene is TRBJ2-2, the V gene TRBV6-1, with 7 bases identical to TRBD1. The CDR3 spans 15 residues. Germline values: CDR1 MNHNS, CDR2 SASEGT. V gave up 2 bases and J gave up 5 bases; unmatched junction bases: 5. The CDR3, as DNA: TGTGCCAGCAGTGAACCTCGACAGGGTACCGGGGAGCTGTTTTTT. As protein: CASSEPRQGTGELFF.

For the CDR3, the DNA is TGTGCCAGTAGTATAGGGACTAGCCAAGGGAGAAATGAGCAGTTCTTC. This codes for CASSIGTSQGRNEQFF. The rearrangement uses TRBV19 and TRBJ2-1; 8 bases are a match to TRBD2. Germline V gene data show CDR1 as LNHDA and CDR2 as SQIVND (reference sequence). The ends lost 1 base at V and 7 bases at J; junction bases unmatched: 9. This CDR3 is 16 amino acids long.

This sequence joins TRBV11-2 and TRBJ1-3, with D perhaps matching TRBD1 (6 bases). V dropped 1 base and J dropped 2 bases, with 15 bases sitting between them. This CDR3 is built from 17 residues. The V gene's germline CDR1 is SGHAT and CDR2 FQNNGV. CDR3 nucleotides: TGTGCCAGCAGCTTAGCGTCAACTTACAGGGCTGGAAACACCATATATTTT. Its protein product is CASSLASTYRAGNTIYF.

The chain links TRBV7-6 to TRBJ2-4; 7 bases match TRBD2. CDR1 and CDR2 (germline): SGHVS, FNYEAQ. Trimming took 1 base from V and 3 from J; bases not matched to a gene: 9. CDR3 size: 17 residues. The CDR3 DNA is TGTGCCAGCAGCTTAGGCGGCGGGAGCTTTGGCAAAAACATTCAGTACTTC. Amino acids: CASSLGGGSFGKNIQYF.

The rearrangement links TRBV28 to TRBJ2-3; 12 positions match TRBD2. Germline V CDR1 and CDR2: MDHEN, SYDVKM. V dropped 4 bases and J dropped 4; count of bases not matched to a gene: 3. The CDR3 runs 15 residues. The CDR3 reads CASSSSSGGADTQYF. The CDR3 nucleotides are TGTGCCAGCAGTTCATCTAGCGGGGGGGCAGATACGCAGTATTTT. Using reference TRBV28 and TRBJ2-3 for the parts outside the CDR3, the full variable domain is DVKVTQSSRYLVKRTGEKVFLECVQDMDHENMFWYRQDPGLGLRLIYFSYDVKMKEKGDIPEGYSVSREKKERFSLILESASTNQTSMYLCASSSSSGGADTQYFGPGTRLTVL.

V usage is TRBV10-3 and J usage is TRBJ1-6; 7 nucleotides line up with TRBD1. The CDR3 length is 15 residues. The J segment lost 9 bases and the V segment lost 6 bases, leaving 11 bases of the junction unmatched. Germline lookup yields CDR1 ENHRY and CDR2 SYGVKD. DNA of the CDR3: TGTGCCATCAGCGATAAAGACAGGGTTTTTTCACCCCTCCACTTT. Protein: CAISDKDRVFSPLHF.

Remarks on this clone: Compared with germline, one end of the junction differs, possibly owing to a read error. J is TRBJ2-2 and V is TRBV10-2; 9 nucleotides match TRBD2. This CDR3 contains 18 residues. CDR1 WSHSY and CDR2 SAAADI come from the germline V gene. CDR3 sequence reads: CTSRGSVVAGAAAGELFF. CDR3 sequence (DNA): TGCACCAGCAGGGGGAGTGTAGTAGCGGGGGCCGCAGCCGGGGAGCTGTTTTTT.

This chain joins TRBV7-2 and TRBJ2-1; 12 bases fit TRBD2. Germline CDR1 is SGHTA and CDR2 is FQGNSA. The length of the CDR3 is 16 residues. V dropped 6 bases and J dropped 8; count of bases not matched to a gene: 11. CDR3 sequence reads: CASSRTSGIGGDEQFF. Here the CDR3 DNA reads TGTGCCAGCAGTCGGACTAGCGGGATAGGAGGAGATGAGCAGTTCTTC.

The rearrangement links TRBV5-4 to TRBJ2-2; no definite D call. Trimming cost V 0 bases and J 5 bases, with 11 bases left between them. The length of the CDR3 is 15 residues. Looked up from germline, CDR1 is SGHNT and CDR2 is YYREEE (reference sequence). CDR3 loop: CASSLATSQTGELFF. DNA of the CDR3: TGTGCCAGCAGCTTGGCCACTTCCCAAACCGGGGAGCTGTTTTTT.

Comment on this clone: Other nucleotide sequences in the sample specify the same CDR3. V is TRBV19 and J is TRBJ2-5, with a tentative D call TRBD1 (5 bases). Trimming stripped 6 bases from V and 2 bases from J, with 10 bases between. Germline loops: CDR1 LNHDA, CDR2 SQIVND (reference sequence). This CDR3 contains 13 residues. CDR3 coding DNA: TGTGCCAGTAGCCGAGCAGGGCAAGAGACCCAGTACTTC. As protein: CASSRAGQETQYF.

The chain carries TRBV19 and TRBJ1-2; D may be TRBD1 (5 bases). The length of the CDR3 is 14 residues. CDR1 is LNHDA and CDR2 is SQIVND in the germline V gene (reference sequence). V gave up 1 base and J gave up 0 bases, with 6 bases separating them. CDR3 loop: CASSIGQSNYGYTF. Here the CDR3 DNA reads TGTGCCAGTAGTATAGGACAGTCTAACTATGGCTACACCTTC.

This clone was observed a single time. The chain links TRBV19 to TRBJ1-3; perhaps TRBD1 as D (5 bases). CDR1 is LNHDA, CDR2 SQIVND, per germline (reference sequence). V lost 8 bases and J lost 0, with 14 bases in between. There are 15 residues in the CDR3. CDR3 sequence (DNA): TGTGCCAGTCTCCACGGGGGGACCTCTGGAAACACCATATATTTT. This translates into CASLHGGTSGNTIYF.

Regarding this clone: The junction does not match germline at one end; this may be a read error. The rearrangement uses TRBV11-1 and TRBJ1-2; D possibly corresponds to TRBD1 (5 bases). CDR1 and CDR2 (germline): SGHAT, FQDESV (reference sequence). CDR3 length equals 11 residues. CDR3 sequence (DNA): TGTGCCAGCAGCTACTCTTGTGGGGACTCCTTC. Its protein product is CASSYSCGDSF. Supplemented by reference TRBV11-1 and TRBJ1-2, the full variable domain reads EAEVAQSPRYKITEKSQAVAFWCDPISGHATLYWYRQILGQGPELLVQFQDESVVDDSQLPKDRFSAERLKGVDSTLKIQPAELGDSAMYLCASSYSCGDSFGSGTRLTVV.

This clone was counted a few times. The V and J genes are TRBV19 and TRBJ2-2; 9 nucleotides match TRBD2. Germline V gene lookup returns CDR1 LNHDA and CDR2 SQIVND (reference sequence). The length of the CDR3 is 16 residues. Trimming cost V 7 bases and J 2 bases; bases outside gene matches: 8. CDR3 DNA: TGTGCCAGTAACGCCGGGACTAGCAGTAACACCGGGGAGCTGTTTTTT. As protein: CASNAGTSSNTGELFF. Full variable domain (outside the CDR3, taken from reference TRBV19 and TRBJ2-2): DGGITQSPKYLFRKEGQNVTLSCEQNLNHDAMYWYRQDPGQGLRLIYYSQIVNDFQKGDIAEGYSVSREKKESFPLTVTSAQKNPTAFYLCASNAGTSSNTGELFFGEGSRLTVL.

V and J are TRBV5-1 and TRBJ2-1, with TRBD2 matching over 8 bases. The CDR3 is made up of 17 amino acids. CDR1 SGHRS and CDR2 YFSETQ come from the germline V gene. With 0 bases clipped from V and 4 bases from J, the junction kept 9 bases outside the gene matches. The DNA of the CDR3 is TGCGCCAGCAGCTTGGTGGCAGGGCGGGGGGTTTACAATGAGCAGTTCTTC. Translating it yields CASSLVAGRGVYNEQFF.

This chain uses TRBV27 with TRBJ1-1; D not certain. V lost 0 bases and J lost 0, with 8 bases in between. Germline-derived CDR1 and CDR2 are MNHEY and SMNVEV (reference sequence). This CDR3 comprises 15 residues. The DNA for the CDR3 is TGTGCCAGCAGTTTATCGGAGACCCTGAACACTGAAGCTTTCTTT. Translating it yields CASSLSETLNTEAFF.

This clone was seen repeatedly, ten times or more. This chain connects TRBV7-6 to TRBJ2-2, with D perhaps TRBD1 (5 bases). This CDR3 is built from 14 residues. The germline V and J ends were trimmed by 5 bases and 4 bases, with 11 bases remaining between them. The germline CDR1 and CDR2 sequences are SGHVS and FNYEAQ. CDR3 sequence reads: CASSISGFTGELFF. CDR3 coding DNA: TGTGCCAGCAGCATATCAGGGTTCACCGGGGAGCTGTTTTTT.

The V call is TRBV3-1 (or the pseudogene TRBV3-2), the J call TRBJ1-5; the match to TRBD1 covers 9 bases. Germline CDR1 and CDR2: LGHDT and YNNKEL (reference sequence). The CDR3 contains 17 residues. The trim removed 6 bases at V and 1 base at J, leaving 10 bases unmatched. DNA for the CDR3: TGTGCCAGCAGGCAGAGTACCGACAGGGGGAGCAATCAGCCCCAGCATTTT. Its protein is CASRQSTDRGSNQPQHF.

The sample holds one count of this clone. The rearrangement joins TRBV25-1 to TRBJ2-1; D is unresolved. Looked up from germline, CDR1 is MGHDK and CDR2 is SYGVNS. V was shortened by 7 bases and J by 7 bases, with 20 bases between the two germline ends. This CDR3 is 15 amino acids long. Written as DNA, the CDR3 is TGTGCCAGCACTCAAGCTCTGGGCGCAAAAAATGAGCAGTTCTTC. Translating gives CASTQALGAKNEQFF.

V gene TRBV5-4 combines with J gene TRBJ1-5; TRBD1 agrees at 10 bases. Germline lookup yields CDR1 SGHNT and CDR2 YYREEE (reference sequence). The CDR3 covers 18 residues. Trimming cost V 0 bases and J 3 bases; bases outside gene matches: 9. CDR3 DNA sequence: TGTGCCAGCAGCTTGGGGGGACAGGGGAGAGATGACAATCAGCCCCAGCATTTT. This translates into CASSLGGQGRDDNQPQHF.